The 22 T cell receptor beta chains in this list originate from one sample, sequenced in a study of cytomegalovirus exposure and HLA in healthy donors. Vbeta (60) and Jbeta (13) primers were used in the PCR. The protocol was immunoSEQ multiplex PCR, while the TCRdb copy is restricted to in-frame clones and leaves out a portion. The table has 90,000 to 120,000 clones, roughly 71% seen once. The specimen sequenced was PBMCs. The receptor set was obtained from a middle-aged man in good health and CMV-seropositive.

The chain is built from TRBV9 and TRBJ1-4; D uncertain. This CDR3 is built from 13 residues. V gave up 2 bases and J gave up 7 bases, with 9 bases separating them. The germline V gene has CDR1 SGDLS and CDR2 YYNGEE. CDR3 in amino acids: CASSVGPSEKLFF. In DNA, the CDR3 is TGTGCCAGCAGCGTGGGCCCCTCTGAAAAACTGTTTTTT.

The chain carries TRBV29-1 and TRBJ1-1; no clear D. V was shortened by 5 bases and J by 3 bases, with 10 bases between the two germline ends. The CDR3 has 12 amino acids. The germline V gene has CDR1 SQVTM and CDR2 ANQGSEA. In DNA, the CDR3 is TGCAGCGTTAAACCCCGGGACACTGAAGCTTTCTTT. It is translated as CSVKPRDTEAFF.

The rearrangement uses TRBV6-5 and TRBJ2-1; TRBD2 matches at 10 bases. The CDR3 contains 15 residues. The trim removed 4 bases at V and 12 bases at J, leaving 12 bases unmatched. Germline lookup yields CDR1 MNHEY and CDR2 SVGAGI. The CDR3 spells CASSFQAGGPSGQFF. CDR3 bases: TGTGCCAGCAGTTTCCAAGCGGGAGGGCCTTCGGGGCAGTTCTTC.

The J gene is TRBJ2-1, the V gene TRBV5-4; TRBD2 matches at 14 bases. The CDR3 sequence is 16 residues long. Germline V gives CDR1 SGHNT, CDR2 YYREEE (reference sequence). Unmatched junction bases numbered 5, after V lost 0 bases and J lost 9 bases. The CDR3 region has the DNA TGTGCCAGCAGCTTGGCCGGGACTAGCGGGAGTAGTGAGCAGTTCTTC. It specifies CASSLAGTSGSSEQFF. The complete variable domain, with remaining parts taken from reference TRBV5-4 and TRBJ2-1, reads ETGVTQSPTHLIKTRGQQVTLRCSSQSGHNTVSWYQQALGQGPQFIFQYYREEENGRGNFPPRFSGLQFPNYSSELNVNALELDDSALYLCASSLAGTSGSSEQFFGPGTRLTVL.

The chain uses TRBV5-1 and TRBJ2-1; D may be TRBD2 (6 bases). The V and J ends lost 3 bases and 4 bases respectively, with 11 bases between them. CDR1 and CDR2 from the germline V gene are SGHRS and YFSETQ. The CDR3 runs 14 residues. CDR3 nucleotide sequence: TGCGCCAGCAGCTCCGCGGGACCGTACAATGAGCAGTTCTTC. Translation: CASSSAGPYNEQFF.

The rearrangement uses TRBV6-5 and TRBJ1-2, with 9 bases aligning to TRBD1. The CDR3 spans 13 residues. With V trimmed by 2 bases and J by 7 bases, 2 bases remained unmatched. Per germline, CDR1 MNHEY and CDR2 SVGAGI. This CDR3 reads CASSYGTGSGYTF. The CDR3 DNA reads TGTGCCAGCAGTTACGGGACAGGGTCTGGCTACACCTTC.

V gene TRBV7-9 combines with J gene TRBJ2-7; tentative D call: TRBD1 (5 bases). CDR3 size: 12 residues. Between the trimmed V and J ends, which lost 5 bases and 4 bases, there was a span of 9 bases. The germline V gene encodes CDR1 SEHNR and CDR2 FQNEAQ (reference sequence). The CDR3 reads CASSLDKYEQYF. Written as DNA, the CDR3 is TGTGCCAGCAGCCTGGACAAATACGAGCAGTACTTC.

The CDR3 is CASSHGTGETGELFF. In DNA, the CDR3 is TGTGCCAGCAGCCATGGGACAGGGGAAACCGGGGAGCTGTTTTTT. The rearrangement joins TRBV4-2 to TRBJ2-2; TRBD1 agrees at 10 bases. Germline V gene lookup returns CDR1 LGHNA and CDR2 YNFKEQ. The CDR3 is made up of 15 amino acids. V was pared by 3 bases and J by 5 bases, with 3 bases of the junction left unmatched.

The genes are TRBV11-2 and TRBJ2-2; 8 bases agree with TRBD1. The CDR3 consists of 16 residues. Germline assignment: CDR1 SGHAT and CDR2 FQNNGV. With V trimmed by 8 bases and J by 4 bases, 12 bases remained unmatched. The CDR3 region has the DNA TGTGCCAGCCCAGGGGGCAGGGGGCGCGTCACCGGGGAGCTGTTTTTT. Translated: CASPGGRGRVTGELFF.

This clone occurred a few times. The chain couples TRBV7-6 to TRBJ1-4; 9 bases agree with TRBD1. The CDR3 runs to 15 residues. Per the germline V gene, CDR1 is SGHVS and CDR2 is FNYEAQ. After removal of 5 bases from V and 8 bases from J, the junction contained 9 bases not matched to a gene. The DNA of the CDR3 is TGTGCCAGCAGCGGAACGACAGGGGGTAGCGAAAAACTGTTTTTT. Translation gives CASSGTTGGSEKLFF.

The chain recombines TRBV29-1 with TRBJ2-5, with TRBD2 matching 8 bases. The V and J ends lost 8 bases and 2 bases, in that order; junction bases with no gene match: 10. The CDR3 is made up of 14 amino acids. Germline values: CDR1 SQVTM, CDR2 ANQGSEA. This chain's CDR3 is CSHHPTSAQETQYF. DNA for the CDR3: TGCAGCCATCATCCGACTAGCGCACAAGAGACCCAGTACTTC.

The CDR3, as DNA: TGTGCCTGGAAACCGGTCGGACTAGGGCCACCTGAAGCTTTCTTT. The encoded protein is CAWKPVGLGPPEAFF. V is TRBV30 and J is TRBJ1-1; D not certain. This CDR3 comprises 15 residues. Trimming shortened V by 4 bases and J by 6 bases, and 21 bases separated the two germline ends. Looked up from germline, CDR1 is GTSNPN and CDR2 is SVGIG (reference sequence).

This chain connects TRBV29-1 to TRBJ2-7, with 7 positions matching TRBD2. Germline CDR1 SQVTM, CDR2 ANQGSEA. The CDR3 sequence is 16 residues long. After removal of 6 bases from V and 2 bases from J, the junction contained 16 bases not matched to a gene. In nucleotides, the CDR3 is TGCAGCGTGGGGGGGGTGGCTAGCGGAGGGGCCTACGAGCAGTACGTC. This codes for CSVGGVASGGAYEQYV.

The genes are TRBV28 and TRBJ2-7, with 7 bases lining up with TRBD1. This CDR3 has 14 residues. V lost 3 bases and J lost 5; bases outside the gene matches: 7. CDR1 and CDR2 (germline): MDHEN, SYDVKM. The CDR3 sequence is CASSFEGGINEQYF. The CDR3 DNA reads TGTGCCAGCAGTTTCGAAGGGGGCATAAACGAGCAGTACTTC.

The CDR3 DNA reads TGCGCCAGCAGTCCGGGCAGGGGACGCTACACCTTC. Translated, it gives CASSPGRGRYTF. The rearrangement joins TRBV23-1 to TRBJ1-2, with a weak D call TRBD1 (6 bases). TRBV23-1 has ORF status, its function being uncertain. V gave up 4 bases and J gave up 9 bases, with 12 bases separating them. This CDR3 has 12 amino acids.

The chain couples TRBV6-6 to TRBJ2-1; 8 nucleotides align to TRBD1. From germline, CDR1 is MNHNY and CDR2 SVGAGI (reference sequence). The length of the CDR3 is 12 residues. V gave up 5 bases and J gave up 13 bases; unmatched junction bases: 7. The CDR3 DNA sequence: TGTGCCAGCAGTGACCAGGACAGGGCCCAGTTCTTC. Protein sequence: CASSDQDRAQFF.

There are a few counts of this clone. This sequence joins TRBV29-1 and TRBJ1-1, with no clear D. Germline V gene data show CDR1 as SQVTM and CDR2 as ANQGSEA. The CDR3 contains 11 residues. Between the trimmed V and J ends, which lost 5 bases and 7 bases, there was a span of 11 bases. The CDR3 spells CSVIPSFEAFF. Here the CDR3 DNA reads TGCAGCGTTATTCCTTCGTTTGAAGCTTTCTTT.

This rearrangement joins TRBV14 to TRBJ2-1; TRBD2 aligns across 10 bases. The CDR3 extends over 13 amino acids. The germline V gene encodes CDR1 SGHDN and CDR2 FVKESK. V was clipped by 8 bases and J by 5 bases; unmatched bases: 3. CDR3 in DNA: TGTGCCAGCCGGACTAGCGGAAACAATGAGCAGTTCTTC. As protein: CASRTSGNNEQFF.

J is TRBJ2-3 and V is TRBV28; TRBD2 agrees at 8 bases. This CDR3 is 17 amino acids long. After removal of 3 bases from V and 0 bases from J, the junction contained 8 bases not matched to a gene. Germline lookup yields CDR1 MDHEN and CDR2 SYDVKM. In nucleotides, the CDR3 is TGTGCCAGCAGTTTTGTGGCTAGCGGGTCTAGCACAGATACGCAGTATTTT. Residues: CASSFVASGSSTDTQYF.

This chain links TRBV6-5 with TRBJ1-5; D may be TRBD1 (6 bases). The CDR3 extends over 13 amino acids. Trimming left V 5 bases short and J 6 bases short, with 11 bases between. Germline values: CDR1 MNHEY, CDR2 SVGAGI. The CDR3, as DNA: TGTGCCAGCAGTGTTCAGGGGCGTCAGCCCCAGCATTTT. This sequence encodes CASSVQGRQPQHF.

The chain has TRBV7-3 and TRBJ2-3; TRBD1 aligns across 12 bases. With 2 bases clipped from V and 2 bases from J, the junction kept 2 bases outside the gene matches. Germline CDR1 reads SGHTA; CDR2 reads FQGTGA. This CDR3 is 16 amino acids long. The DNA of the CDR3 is TGTGCCAGCAGCTTATTGGGACAGGGGGCCACAGATACGCAGTATTTT. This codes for CASSLLGQGATDTQYF. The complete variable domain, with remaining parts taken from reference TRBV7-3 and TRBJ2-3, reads GAGVSQTPSNKVTEKGKYVELRCDPISGHTALYWYRQSLGQGPEFLIYFQGTGAADDSGLPNDRFFAVRPEGSVSTLKIQRTERGDSAVYLCASSLLGQGATDTQYFGPGTRLTVL.

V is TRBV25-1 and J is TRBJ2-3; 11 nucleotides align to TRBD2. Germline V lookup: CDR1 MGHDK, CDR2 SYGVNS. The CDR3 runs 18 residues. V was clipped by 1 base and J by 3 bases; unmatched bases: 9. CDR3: CASSEFRLAGGQTDTQYF. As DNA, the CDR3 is TGTGCCAGCAGTGAATTTAGGCTAGCGGGGGGTCAGACAGATACGCAGTATTTT.